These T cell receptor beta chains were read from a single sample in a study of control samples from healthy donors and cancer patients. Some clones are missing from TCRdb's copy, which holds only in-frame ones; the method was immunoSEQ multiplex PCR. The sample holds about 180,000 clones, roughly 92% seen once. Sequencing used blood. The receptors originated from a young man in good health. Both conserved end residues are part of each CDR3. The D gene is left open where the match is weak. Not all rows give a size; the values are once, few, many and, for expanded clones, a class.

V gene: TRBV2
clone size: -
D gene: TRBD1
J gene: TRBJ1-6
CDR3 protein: CASIRDRNSPLHF
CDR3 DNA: TGTGCCAGCATAAGGGACAGAAATTCACCCCTCCACTTT

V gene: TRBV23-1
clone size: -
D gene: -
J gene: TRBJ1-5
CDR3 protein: CASSPPVFSGVNQPQHF
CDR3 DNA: TGCGCCAGCAGTCCTCCGGTTTTTTCAGGGGTCAATCAGCCCCAGCATTTT

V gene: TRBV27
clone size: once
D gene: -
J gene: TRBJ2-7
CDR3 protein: CANSASVHEQYF
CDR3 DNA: TGTGCCAACAGTGCCTCCGTGCACGAGCAGTACTTC

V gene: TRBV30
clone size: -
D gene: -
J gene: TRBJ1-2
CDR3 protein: CAWSAQANYGYTF
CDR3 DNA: TGTGCCTGGAGTGCCCAGGCTAACTATGGCTACACCTTC

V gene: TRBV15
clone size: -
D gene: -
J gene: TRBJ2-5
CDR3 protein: CATSRDGRETQYF
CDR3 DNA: TGTGCCACCAGCAGAGATGGGAGAGAGACCCAGTACTTC

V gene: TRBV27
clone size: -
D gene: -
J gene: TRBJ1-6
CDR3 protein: CASSQRGGGSYNSPLHF
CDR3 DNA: TGTGCCAGCAGTCAAAGGGGTGGAGGCTCCTATAATTCACCCCTCCACTTT

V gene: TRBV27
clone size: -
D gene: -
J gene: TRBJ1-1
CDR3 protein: CASSMNGGRTEAFF
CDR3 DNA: TGTGCCAGCAGTATGAATGGGGGTAGAACTGAAGCTTTCTTT

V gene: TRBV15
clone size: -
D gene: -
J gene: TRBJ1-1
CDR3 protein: CATSFVVGDTEAFF
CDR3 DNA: TGTGCCACCAGTTTTGTTGTGGGGGACACTGAAGCTTTCTTT

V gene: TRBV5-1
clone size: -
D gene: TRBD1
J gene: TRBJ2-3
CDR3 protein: CASSLVGQGVDTQYF
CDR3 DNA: TGCGCCAGCAGCTTGGTTGGACAGGGGGTAGATACGCAGTATTTT

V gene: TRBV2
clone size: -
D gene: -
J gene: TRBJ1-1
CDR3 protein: CASSEGLNTEAFF
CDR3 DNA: TGTGCCAGCAGTGAAGGTCTCAACACTGAAGCTTTCTTT

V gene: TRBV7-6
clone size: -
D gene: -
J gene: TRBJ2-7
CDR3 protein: CASSLGSDMPYEQYF
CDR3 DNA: TGTGCCAGCAGCTTAGGAAGTGACATGCCCTACGAGCAGTACTTC

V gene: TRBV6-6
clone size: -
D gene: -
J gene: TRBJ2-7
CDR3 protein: CASSSTVQVHEQYF
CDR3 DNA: TGTGCCAGCAGCTCAACTGTCCAGGTCCACGAGCAGTACTTC

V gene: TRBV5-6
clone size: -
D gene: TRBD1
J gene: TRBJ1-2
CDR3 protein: CASSFRGQVIYGYTF
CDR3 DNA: TGTGCCAGCAGCTTCAGGGGACAGGTTATCTATGGCTACACCTTC

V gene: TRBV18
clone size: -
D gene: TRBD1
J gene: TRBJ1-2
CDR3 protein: CASSPPLRGPDDYGYTF
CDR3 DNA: TGTGCCAGCTCACCACCGCTCAGGGGGCCTGACGATTATGGCTACACCTTC

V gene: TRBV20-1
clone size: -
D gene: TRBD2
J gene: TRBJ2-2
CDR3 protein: CSASTSGSITGELFF
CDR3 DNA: TGCAGTGCTAGTACTAGCGGGAGTATCACCGGGGAGCTGTTTTTT

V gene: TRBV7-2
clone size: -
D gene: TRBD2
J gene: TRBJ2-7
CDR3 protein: CASSSATSGVSYEQYF
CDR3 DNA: TGTGCCAGCAGCTCCGCGACTAGCGGGGTATCCTACGAGCAGTACTTC

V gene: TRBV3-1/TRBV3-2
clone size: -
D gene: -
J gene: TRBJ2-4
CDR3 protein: CASSQDGSQNIQYF
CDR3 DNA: TGTGCCAGCAGCCAAGATGGCAGCCAAAACATTCAGTACTTC

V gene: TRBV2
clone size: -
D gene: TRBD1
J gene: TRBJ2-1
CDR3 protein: CASSYSPGQGYNEQFF
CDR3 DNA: TGTGCCAGCAGTTACTCTCCGGGACAGGGCTACAATGAGCAGTTCTTC

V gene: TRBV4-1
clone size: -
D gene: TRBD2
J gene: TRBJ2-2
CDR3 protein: CASNSPPGGRDTGELFF
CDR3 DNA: TGCGCCAGCAACAGCCCGCCGGGGGGGCGGGACACCGGGGAGCTGTTTTTT

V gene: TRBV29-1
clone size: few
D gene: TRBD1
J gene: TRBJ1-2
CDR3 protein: CSVEGVIQGARYGYTF
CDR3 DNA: TGCAGCGTCGAAGGGGTGATACAGGGGGCGCGATATGGCTACACCTTC

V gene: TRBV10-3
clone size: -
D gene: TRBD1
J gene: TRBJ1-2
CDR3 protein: CAISETGDGYTF
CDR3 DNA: TGTGCCATCAGTGAGACAGGGGATGGCTACACCTTC

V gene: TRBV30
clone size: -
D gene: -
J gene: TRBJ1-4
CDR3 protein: CAWSTGRATNEKLFF
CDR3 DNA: TGTGCCTGGAGTACAGGGCGCGCAACTAATGAAAAACTGTTTTTT

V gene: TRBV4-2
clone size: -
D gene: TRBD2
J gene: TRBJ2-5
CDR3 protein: CASSQGTSGGLRETQYF
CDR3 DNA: TGTGCCAGCAGCCAAGGTACTAGCGGGGGACTACGAGAGACCCAGTACTTC

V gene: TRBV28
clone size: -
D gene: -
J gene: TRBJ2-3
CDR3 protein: CASSLGGDTQYF
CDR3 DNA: TGTGCCAGCAGCTTGGGGGGAGATACGCAGTATTTT

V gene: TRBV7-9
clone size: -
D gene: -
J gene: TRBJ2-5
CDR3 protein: CASSSNTRGVKETQYF
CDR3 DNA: TGTGCCAGCAGCTCGAATACGCGGGGAGTGAAAGAGACCCAGTACTTC

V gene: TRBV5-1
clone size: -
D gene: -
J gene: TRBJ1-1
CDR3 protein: CASSLSGLDEAFF
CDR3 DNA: TGCGCCAGCAGCTTGTCAGGGCTCGACGAAGCTTTCTTT

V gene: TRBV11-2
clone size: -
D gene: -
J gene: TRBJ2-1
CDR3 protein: CASSLSGLYNEQFF
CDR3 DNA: TGTGCCAGCAGCCTTTCAGGCCTGTACAATGAGCAGTTCTTC

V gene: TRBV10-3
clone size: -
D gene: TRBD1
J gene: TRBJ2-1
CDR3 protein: CAISDWDSGNNEQFF
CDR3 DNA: TGTGCCATCAGTGATTGGGACAGCGGAAACAATGAGCAGTTCTTC

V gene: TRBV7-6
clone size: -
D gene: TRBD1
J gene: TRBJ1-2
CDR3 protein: CASSLAQGQGFGYGYTF
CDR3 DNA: TGTGCCAGCAGCTTAGCGCAGGGACAGGGGTTTGGTTATGGCTACACCTTC

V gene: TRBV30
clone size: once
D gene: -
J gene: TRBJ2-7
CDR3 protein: CAWSPRGKRYYEQYF
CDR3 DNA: TGTGCCTGGAGTCCTAGGGGAAAACGGTACTACGAGCAGTACTTC

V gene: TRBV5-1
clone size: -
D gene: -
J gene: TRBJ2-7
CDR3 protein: CASSLVGSYEQYF
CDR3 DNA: TGCGCCAGCAGCTTGGTCGGGTCCTACGAGCAGTACTTC

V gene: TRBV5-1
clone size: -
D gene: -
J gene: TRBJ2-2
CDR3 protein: CASSLNPNTGELFF
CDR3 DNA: TGCGCCAGCAGCTTGAACCCCAACACCGGGGAGCTGTTTTTT

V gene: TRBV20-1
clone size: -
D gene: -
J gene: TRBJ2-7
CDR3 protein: CSAKSMGQYF
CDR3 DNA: TGCAGTGCTAAATCGATGGGGCAGTACTTC

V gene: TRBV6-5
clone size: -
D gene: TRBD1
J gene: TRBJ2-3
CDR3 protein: CASVEPGTGINTQYF
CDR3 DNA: TGTGCCAGCGTCGAACCCGGGACAGGGATAAATACGCAGTATTTT

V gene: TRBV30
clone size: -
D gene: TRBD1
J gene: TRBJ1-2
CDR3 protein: CAWSPGTAGGYTF
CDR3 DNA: TGTGCCTGGAGTCCCGGGACAGCGGGTGGCTACACCTTC

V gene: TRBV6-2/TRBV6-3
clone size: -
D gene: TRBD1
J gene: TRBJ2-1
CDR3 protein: CASSSQGAHNEQFF
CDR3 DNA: TGTGCCAGCAGTTCACAGGGGGCTCACAATGAGCAGTTCTTC

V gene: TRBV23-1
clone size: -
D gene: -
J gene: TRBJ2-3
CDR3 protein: CASTPEGPGERTDTQYF
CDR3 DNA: TGCGCCAGCACCCCAGAGGGGCCTGGAGAACGCACAGATACGCAGTATTTT

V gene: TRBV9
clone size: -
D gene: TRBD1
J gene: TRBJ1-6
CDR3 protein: CASRRGQGNNSPLHF
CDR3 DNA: TGTGCCAGCAGACGGGGACAGGGAAATAATTCACCCCTCCACTTT

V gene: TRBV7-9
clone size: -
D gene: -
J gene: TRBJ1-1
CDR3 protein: CASSSLRMNTEAFF
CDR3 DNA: TGTGCCAGCAGCTCCCTCAGGATGAACACTGAAGCTTTCTTT

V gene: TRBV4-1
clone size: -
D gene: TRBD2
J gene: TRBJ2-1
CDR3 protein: CASSQDPSGGVYNEQFF
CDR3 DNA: TGCGCCAGCAGCCAAGACCCTAGCGGGGGGGTGTACAATGAGCAGTTCTTC

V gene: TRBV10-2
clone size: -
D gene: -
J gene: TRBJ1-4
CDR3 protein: CASRGRDSRGEKLFF
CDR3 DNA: TGCGCCAGCAGAGGCCGGGACTCCCGCGGAGAAAAACTGTTTTTT